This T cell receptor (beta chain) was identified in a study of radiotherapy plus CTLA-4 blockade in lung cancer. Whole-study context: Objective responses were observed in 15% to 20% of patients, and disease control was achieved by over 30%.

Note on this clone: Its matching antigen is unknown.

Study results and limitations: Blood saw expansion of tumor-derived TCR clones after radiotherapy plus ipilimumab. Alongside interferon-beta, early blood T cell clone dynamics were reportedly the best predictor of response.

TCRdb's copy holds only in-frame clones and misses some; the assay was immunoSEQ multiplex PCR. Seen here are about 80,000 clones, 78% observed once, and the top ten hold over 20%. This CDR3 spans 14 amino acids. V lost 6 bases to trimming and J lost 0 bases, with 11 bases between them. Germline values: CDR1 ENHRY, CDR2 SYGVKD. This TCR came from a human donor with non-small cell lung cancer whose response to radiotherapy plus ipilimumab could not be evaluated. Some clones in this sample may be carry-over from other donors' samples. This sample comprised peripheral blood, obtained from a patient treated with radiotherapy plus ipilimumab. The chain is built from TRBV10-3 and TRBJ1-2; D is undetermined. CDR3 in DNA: TGTGCCATCAGGCAAGACACCTCTAACTATGGCTACACCTTC. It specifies CAIRQDTSNYGYTF.